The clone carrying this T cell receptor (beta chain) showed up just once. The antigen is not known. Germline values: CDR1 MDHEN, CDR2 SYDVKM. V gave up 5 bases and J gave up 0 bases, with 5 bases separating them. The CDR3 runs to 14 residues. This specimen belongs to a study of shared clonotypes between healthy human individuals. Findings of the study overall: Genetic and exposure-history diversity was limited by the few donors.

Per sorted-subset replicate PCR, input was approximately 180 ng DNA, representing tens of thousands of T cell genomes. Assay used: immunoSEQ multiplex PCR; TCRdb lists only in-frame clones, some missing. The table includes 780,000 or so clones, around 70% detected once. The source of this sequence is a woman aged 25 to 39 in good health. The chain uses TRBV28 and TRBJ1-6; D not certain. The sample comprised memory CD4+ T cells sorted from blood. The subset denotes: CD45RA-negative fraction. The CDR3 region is CASSPHSYNSPLHF. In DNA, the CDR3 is TGTGCCAGCAGTCCCCACTCCTATAATTCACCCCTCCACTTT.